Below, 21 T cell receptor beta chains from the same sample are listed, as sequenced in a study of Tregs in tolerant kidney transplant recipients. Only in-frame clones appear in the TCRdb table, and some are missing; sequencing was by immunoSEQ multiplex PCR. The table records around 74,000 clones, 98% of them present only once. The sequences come from CD4+ T cells from blood, collected before the transplant. Every receptor here comes from a human donor who received a combined kidney and bone marrow transplant.

The chain recombines TRBV15 with TRBJ2-7, with D tentatively TRBD2 (5 bases). This CDR3 region has 13 residues. The ends were cut back, 1 base at V and 7 bases at J, with 11 bases in the middle. Germline CDR1 and CDR2: LNHNV and YYDKDF (reference sequence). The CDR3 nucleotides read TGTGCCACCAGCAGAGGAGGGTTACTTGAGCAGTACTTC. Translation: CATSRGGLLEQYF.

The chain couples TRBV9 to TRBJ1-4; D is perhaps TRBD1 (5 bases). The CDR3 runs 15 residues. The V gene lost 3 bases and the J gene lost 3 bases, with 12 bases spanning the gap. The germline V gene encodes CDR1 SGDLS and CDR2 YYNGEE. The CDR3 is CASSEAWGANEKLFF. In DNA, the CDR3 is TGTGCCAGCAGCGAGGCATGGGGGGCTAATGAAAAACTGTTTTTT.

The chain links TRBV7-2 to TRBJ2-1; 7 bases agree with TRBD1. J gave up 1 base and V 0 bases, and 3 bases lay outside the gene matches. The CDR3 is 16 amino acids. CDR1 SGHTA and CDR2 FQGNSA come from the germline V gene. DNA of the CDR3: TGTGCCAGCAGCTTAGCCGGGACAGAGTCCTACAATGAGCAGTTCTTC. It specifies CASSLAGTESYNEQFF.

The V and J genes are TRBV5-1 and TRBJ2-3; TRBD2 aligns across 8 bases. CDR1 is SGHRS and CDR2 is YFSETQ in the germline V gene. V trimming: 4 bases; J trimming: 2 bases; junction bases outside the gene matches: 6. The CDR3 contains 15 residues. The CDR3 nucleotides read TGCGCCAGCAGCCCGCTAGCGGGTATCACAGATACGCAGTATTTT. Translating gives CASSPLAGITDTQYF.

This chain connects TRBV18 to TRBJ1-3; the match to TRBD1 covers 7 bases. Trimming removed 6 bases from V and 3 bases from J; junction bases left unmatched: 8. Germline CDR1 reads KGHSH; CDR2 reads LQKENI. CDR3 length equals 15 residues. CDR3 coding DNA: TGTGCCAGCTCCCCAGACAGGGCTGGTGGAAACACCATATATTTT. Amino acids: CASSPDRAGGNTIYF.

The chain carries TRBV29-1 and TRBJ2-1; 10 nucleotides match TRBD1. The CDR3 has 12 residues. Germline values: CDR1 SQVTM, CDR2 ANQGSEA. The ends lost 6 bases at V and 8 bases at J; junction bases unmatched: 4. The CDR3 sequence: CSVRQGADEQFF. DNA for the CDR3: TGCAGCGTGCGACAGGGGGCGGATGAGCAGTTCTTC.

This sequence joins TRBV4-3 and TRBJ1-4, with 10 bases matching TRBD1. The J segment lost 4 bases and the V segment lost 1 base, leaving 3 bases of the junction unmatched. Germline CDR1 is LGHNA and CDR2 is YSLEER. The CDR3 is made up of 16 amino acids. CDR3 nucleotides: TGCGCCAGCAGCCAAGTCGGACAGGGGGTTAATGAAAAACTGTTTTTT. Translation gives CASSQVGQGVNEKLFF.

This clone was detected once. The chain couples TRBV19 to TRBJ2-6; 7 bases match TRBD1. This CDR3 is built from 18 residues. Trimming cost V 5 bases and J 4 bases; bases outside gene matches: 14. In germline, CDR1 is LNHDA, CDR2 SQIVND (reference sequence). This CDR3 reads CASSRQTTGAQGANVLTF. CDR3 sequence (DNA): TGTGCCAGTAGTCGCCAAACCACAGGGGCACAGGGGGCCAACGTCCTGACTTTC.

The rearrangement links TRBV6-1 to TRBJ1-2, with D uncertain. The CDR3 runs to 17 residues. Germline values: CDR1 MNHNS, CDR2 SASEGT. The germline V and J ends were trimmed by 0 bases and 3 bases, with 17 bases remaining between them. The CDR3 spells CASSEAVWAAQYYGYTF. In DNA form, the CDR3 reads TGTGCCAGCAGTGAAGCGGTTTGGGCAGCTCAGTACTATGGCTACACCTTC.

The chain has TRBV12-5 and TRBJ2-1; D possibly corresponds to TRBD2 (6 bases). Trimming left V 5 bases short and J 0 bases short, with 17 bases between. The germline V gene has CDR1 LGHNT and CDR2 FRNRAP. CDR3 size: 17 residues. The CDR3 reads CASGPSHGGFSYNEQFF. CDR3 in DNA: TGTGCTAGTGGTCCGTCGCACGGGGGTTTCTCCTACAATGAGCAGTTCTTC.

The gene calls are TRBV7-2 and TRBJ1-2; D gene ambiguous. Germline lookup yields CDR1 SGHTA and CDR2 FQGNSA. The CDR3 runs to 15 residues. V was clipped by 1 base and J by 0 bases, with 9 bases between them. CDR3 sequence: CASSLGSGTNYGYTF. DNA of the CDR3: TGTGCCAGCAGCTTAGGTTCAGGAACTAACTATGGCTACACCTTC.

The V and J genes are TRBV5-4 and TRBJ1-2; possible D gene TRBD1, 5 bases. Trimming shortened V by 4 bases and J by 1 base, and 14 bases separated the two germline ends. Looked up from germline, CDR1 is SGHNT and CDR2 is YYREEE (reference sequence). The CDR3 length is 15 residues. Written as DNA, the CDR3 is TGTGCCAGCAGCCTGGTGGGGGGAGTTAACTATGGCTACACCTTC. Translation gives CASSLVGGVNYGYTF. The full variable domain, in which reference TRBV5-4 and TRBJ1-2 provide the parts outside the CDR3, is ETGVTQSPTHLIKTRGQQVTLRCSSQSGHNTVSWYQQALGQGPQFIFQYYREEENGRGNFPPRFSGLQFPNYSSELNVNALELDDSALYLCASSLVGGVNYGYTFGSGTRLTVV.

This chain joins TRBV19 and TRBJ2-2; D is possibly TRBD1 (6 bases). Germline V CDR1 and CDR2: LNHDA, SQIVND (reference sequence). There are 14 residues in the CDR3. V was pared by 7 bases and J by 1 base, with 10 bases between. CDR3 region: CASNLGGNTGELFF. Here the CDR3 DNA reads TGTGCCAGTAATCTAGGGGGGAACACCGGGGAGCTGTTTTTT.

V usage is TRBV7-2 and J usage is TRBJ2-2; no definite D call. Germline loops: CDR1 SGHTA, CDR2 FQGNSA. This CDR3 is 11 amino acids long. V gave up 5 bases and J gave up 5 bases, with 3 bases separating them. CDR3: CASSITGELFF. The CDR3, as DNA: TGTGCCAGCAGCATAACCGGGGAGCTGTTTTTT. Complete variable domain (other parts from reference TRBV7-2 and TRBJ2-2): GAGVSQSPSNKVTEKGKDVELRCDPISGHTALYWYRQSLGQGLEFLIYFQGNSAPDKSGLPSDRFSAERTGGSVSTLTIQRTQQEDSAVYLCASSITGELFFGEGSRLTVL.

V and J are TRBV7-2 and TRBJ1-5, with D unclear. Per the germline V gene, CDR1 is SGHTA and CDR2 is FQGNSA. This CDR3 comprises 13 residues. The V and J ends lost 5 bases and 5 bases respectively, with 10 bases between them. CDR3 protein: CASSPQWDQPQHF. The CDR3 region has the DNA TGTGCCAGCAGCCCACAGTGGGATCAGCCCCAGCATTTT.

The chain joins TRBV11-2 to TRBJ2-7, with D tentatively TRBD1 (6 bases). This CDR3 contains 14 residues. Germline V CDR1 and CDR2: SGHAT, FQNNGV. The V gene lost 2 bases and the J gene lost 2 bases, with 10 bases spanning the gap. This CDR3 is CASSLQRTAYEQYF. In DNA form, the CDR3 reads TGTGCCAGCAGCTTACAGCGGACAGCCTACGAGCAGTACTTC.

The genes are TRBV7-2 and TRBJ1-2; D gene uncertain. CDR1 is SGHTA and CDR2 is FQGNSA in the germline V gene. V was cut by 3 bases and J by 5 bases, with 13 bases left in between. The CDR3 totals 14 residues. Here the CDR3 reads CASSFQRTPYGYTF. The CDR3 nucleotides are TGTGCCAGCAGCTTCCAGAGGACTCCTTATGGCTACACCTTC.

The DNA of the CDR3 is TGTGCCAGTAGTATAAGTAGTCCGGGCGAGCAGTACTTC. Protein: CASSISSPGEQYF. The chain combines TRBV19 with TRBJ2-7, with D hard to call. Germline V gene data show CDR1 as LNHDA and CDR2 as SQIVND (reference sequence). Trimming pared 2 bases from V and 6 bases from J, leaving 11 bases between. This CDR3 region has 13 residues.

V usage is TRBV5-1 and J usage is TRBJ2-3; D is unresolved. The V end was cut by 1 base, the J end by 2 bases, with 5 bases between. The CDR3 has 13 residues. CDR1 is SGHRS, CDR2 YFSETQ, per germline. CDR3 protein: CASSLSLTDTQYF. The CDR3 DNA reads as TGCGCCAGCAGCTTGTCCCTCACAGATACGCAGTATTTT.

V gene TRBV12-2 combines with J gene TRBJ2-1; TRBD1, the D gene given by the table, was not confirmed from the DNA. TRBV12-2 is a pseudogene segment. The CDR3 is 19 amino acids. This CDR3 is CASRFWESAQGGSYNEQFF. The CDR3 nucleotides read TGTGCAAGTCGCTTTTGGGAATCGGCCCAGGGTGGTTCCTACAATGAGCAGTTCTTC.

The chain uses TRBV5-1 and TRBJ2-3, with TRBD1 identical over 10 bases. Germline trimming cut 7 bases from V and 4 bases from J; bases unmatched to any gene: 3. The CDR3 consists of 13 residues. CDR1 is SGHRS and CDR2 is YFSETQ in the germline V gene. CDR3 nucleotide sequence: TGCGCCAGCTCTGGACAGGGGGCAGATACGCAGTATTTT. Translation gives CASSGQGADTQYF.